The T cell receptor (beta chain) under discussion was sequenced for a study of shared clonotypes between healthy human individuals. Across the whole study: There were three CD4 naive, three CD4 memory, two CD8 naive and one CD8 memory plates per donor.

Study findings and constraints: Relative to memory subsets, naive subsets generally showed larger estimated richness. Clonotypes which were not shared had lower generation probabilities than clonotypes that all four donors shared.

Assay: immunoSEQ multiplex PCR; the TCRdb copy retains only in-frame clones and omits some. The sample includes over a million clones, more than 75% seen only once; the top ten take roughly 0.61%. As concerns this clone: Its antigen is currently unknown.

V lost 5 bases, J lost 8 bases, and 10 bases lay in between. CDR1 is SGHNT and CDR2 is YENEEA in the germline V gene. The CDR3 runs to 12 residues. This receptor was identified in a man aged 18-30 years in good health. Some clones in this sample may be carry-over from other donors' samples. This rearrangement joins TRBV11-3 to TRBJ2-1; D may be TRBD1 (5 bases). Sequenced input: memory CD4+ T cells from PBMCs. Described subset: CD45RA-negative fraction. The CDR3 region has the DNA TGTGCCAGCAGCCAGGGCGCGGATGAGCAGTTCTTC. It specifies CASSQGADEQFF.